The 6 T cell receptor beta chains reported below all come from one sample, sequenced in a study of T cells in Graves' hyperthyroidism and ophthalmopathy. Amplification targeted TCR beta CDR3 regions from RNA transcripts. HTBI primers drove first-round RT-PCR of the TCR CDR3. MiXCR, applied by TCRdb to the multiplex PCR reads, yields one record per CDR3 protein. The sample records some 510,000 distinct CDR3 sequences, less than 25% being singletons. Specimen: blood. Source of these receptors: a man aged 18-30 years with Graves' hyperthyroidism.

The V call is TRBV6-5, the J call TRBJ2-6; 7 positions match TRBD1. Germline V gives CDR1 MNHEY, CDR2 SVGAGI. This CDR3 comprises 17 residues. After removal of 1 base from V and 0 bases from J, the junction contained 3 bases not matched to a gene. The CDR3 sequence: CASSYWTGRSGANVLTF. CDR3 nucleotide sequence: TGTGCCAGCAGTTACTGGACAGGACGCTCTGGGGCCAACGTCCTGACTTTC.

There are many counts of this clonotype. V and J are TRBV25-1 and TRBJ2-6; D possibly corresponds to TRBD1 (6 bases). CDR3 length: 18 residues. Germline V gives CDR1 MGHDK, CDR2 SYGVNS. The germline V and J ends were trimmed by 1 base and 0 bases, with 13 bases remaining between them. The CDR3 coding sequence is TGTGCCAGCAGTGAATCGCGTGACAGGAGCTCTGGGGCCAACGTCCTGACTTTC. Translating gives CASSESRDRSSGANVLTF.

The J gene is TRBJ1-2, the V gene TRBV24-1; D ambiguous. CDR3 length: 15 amino acids. Germline assignment: CDR1 KGHDR and CDR2 SFDVKD. V was trimmed by 7 bases and J by 0 bases, leaving 14 bases between them. As DNA, the CDR3 is TGTGCCACCAGCCCTCCACTAGAGACTAACTATGGCTACACCTTC. It specifies CATSPPLETNYGYTF.

This clonotype has a single count. The CDR3: CASDRATIYGYTF. In DNA form, the CDR3 reads TGTGCCAGCGACAGGGCCACAATCTATGGCTACACCTTC. The V call is TRBV12-3 or TRBV12-4, the J call TRBJ1-2; 7 positions agree with TRBD1. Germline trimming cut 8 bases from V and 4 bases from J; bases unmatched to any gene: 7. This CDR3 has 13 amino acids.

In this sample, this clonotype turned up many times. The chain uses TRBV10-2 and TRBJ1-2; no definite D call. The CDR3 is 14 amino acids. Germline CDR1 and CDR2: WSHSY and SAAADI. Trimming pared 6 bases from V and 4 bases from J, leaving 15 bases between. The CDR3 sequence is CASRSADTGYGYTF. Written as DNA, the CDR3 is TGCGCCAGCAGATCAGCAGACACTGGCTATGGCTACACCTTC.

The V call is TRBV6-5, the J call TRBJ2-7; TRBD2 aligns across 9 bases. The CDR3 sequence is 15 residues long. Germline-derived CDR1 and CDR2 are MNHEY and SVGAGI. V gave up 2 bases and J gave up 2 bases; unmatched junction bases: 4. The CDR3 region is CASSYGAGGAYEQYF. CDR3 bases: TGTGCCAGCAGTTACGGAGCGGGAGGCGCCTACGAGCAGTACTTC.